The 27 T cell receptor beta chains listed next were all sequenced from one sample in a study of response to subunit inactivated influenza vaccine (dated by TCRdb to about 2018). Libraries were prepared through RT-PCR. Sequencing was carried out with an Illumina HiSeq 2500. TCRdb cleaned the public reads at Q25 with fastp, built clones with MiXCR and kept in-frame beta chains. Every CDR3 protein is listed once, alongside the most common genes and DNA of its rows. In all, the sample holds some 520,000 distinct CDR3 sequences, and about 15% of those were seen once. Clones ranked in the top ten supply less than 4% of the sample. This sample comprised CD4+ T cells sorted from PBMCs, obtained roughly 24 months after vaccination. The source is a man aged 50 to 75 who received an inactivated influenza vaccine. Donor details come from another sample of the same person, matched by shared clones.

The chain couples TRBV5-1 to TRBJ2-1, with TRBD1 identical over 10 bases. V lost 3 bases and J lost 4; bases outside the gene matches: 4. This CDR3 is 15 amino acids long. Per the germline V gene, CDR1 is SGHRS and CDR2 is YFSETQ. The CDR3 sequence: CASSWTGGGYNEQFF. CDR3 DNA sequence: TGCGCCAGCAGCTGGACAGGGGGAGGGTACAATGAGCAGTTCTTC.

This clonotype was observed a handful of times. The genes are TRBV7-6 and TRBJ2-5; TRBD2 agrees at 8 bases. CDR1 is SGHVS and CDR2 is FNYEAQ in the germline V gene. With V trimmed by 5 bases and J by 5 bases, 10 bases remained unmatched. The CDR3 runs 15 residues. Written as DNA, the CDR3 is TGTGCCAGCAGCCCAAAACTAGCGGAGCAGGAGACCCAGTACTTC. Translated, it gives CASSPKLAEQETQYF.

This chain links TRBV11-2 with TRBJ2-7, with 7 bases fitting TRBD1. Germline loops: CDR1 SGHAT, CDR2 FQNNGV. The CDR3 covers 14 residues. J gave up 3 bases and V 5 bases, and 7 bases lay outside the gene matches. The CDR3 nucleotides are TGTGCCAGCAGCCTACAGGGGTCTCGCTACGAGCAGTACTTC. This translates into CASSLQGSRYEQYF.

This clonotype was recorded a few times. The rearrangement links TRBV6-1 to TRBJ2-1, with D possibly matching TRBD1 (6 bases). CDR1 MNHNS and CDR2 SASEGT come from the germline V gene. V gave up 2 bases and J gave up 0 bases, with 11 bases separating them. This CDR3 is 16 amino acids long. Here the CDR3 reads CASSEFGGSSYNEQFF. The CDR3 region has the DNA TGTGCCAGCAGTGAATTTGGGGGCTCCTCCTACAATGAGCAGTTCTTC.

In its sample, this clonotype was seen many times. The chain uses TRBV29-1 and TRBJ1-2; D unclear. The V and J ends lost 5 bases and 3 bases respectively, with 13 bases between them. Per the germline V gene, CDR1 is SQVTM and CDR2 is ANQGSEA. The CDR3 runs 13 residues. CDR3 loop: CSVLRTEDYGYTF. The CDR3 bases are TGCAGCGTTCTAAGGACGGAGGACTATGGCTACACCTTC.

In this sample, this clonotype turned up many times. The V gene is TRBV10-3, the J gene TRBJ2-5, with a possible D match to TRBD1 (6 bases). The CDR3 is made up of 13 amino acids. The germline V and J ends were trimmed by 5 bases and 2 bases, with 9 bases remaining between them. CDR1 is ENHRY, CDR2 SYGVKD, per germline. The DNA for the CDR3 is TGTGCCATCAGTAACAGGGATCAAGAGACCCAGTACTTC. Its protein product is CAISNRDQETQYF.

This clonotype came up a few times. This chain uses TRBV18 with TRBJ1-2; D unclear. Germline V gives CDR1 KGHSH, CDR2 LQKENI. Trimming took 3 bases from V and 4 from J, leaving 12 bases between them. The CDR3 covers 14 residues. CDR3 residues: CASSPSLEGYGYTF. CDR3 DNA sequence: TGTGCCAGCTCACCCTCGCTTGAAGGCTATGGCTACACCTTC.

This clonotype was observed at least ten times. V is TRBV12-3 or TRBV12-4 and J is TRBJ2-1; 7 bases match TRBD2. The CDR3 runs to 17 residues. V was clipped by 2 bases and J by 3 bases; unmatched bases: 10. CDR3 residues: CASSLIRGGRLYNEQFF. The CDR3 coding sequence is TGTGCCAGCAGTTTAATCCGGGGCGGGAGACTCTACAATGAGCAGTTCTTC.

J is TRBJ2-7 and V is TRBV6-1; tentative D call: TRBD1 (6 bases). Germline CDR1 reads MNHNS; CDR2 reads SASEGT. The CDR3 length is 14 residues. The V gene lost 6 bases and the J gene lost 1 base, with 13 bases spanning the gap. As DNA, the CDR3 is TGTGCCAGCAGCGGCACGGACAGTTCCTACGAGCAGTACTTC. Translating gives CASSGTDSSYEQYF.

The J gene is TRBJ2-3, the V gene TRBV4-1; weak D call: TRBD2 (6 bases). Germline V lookup: CDR1 MGHRA, CDR2 YSYEKL. Trimming pared 0 bases from V and 3 bases from J, leaving 10 bases between. This CDR3 region has 15 residues. CDR3 sequence (DNA): TGCGCCAGCAGCCAAGATCAGGCGGGGACAGATACGCAGTATTTT. Its protein product is CASSQDQAGTDTQYF.

This clonotype was found a few times. This chain connects TRBV5-4 to TRBJ2-2; 12 positions match TRBD2. The CDR3 sequence is 17 residues long. J gave up 1 base and V 4 bases, and 5 bases lay outside the gene matches. In germline, CDR1 is SGHNT, CDR2 YYREEE (reference sequence). Here the CDR3 DNA reads TGTGCCAGCAGCACCGGACTAGCGGGGATGAACACCGGGGAGCTGTTTTTT. Translated, it gives CASSTGLAGMNTGELFF.

The chain has TRBV10-3 and TRBJ2-5, with 7 bases fitting TRBD1. V gave up 4 bases and J gave up 6 bases; unmatched junction bases: 11. Germline V gene lookup returns CDR1 ENHRY and CDR2 SYGVKD. This CDR3 comprises 15 residues. The CDR3 sequence is CAISAARQGGKTQYF. CDR3 sequence (DNA): TGTGCCATCAGTGCGGCCCGACAGGGTGGGAAGACCCAGTACTTC.

In its sample, this clonotype was seen a few times. The DNA for the CDR3 is TGTGCCAGCAGCCTCCTAGACAATTTCTACAATGAGCAGTTCTTC. Its protein product is CASSLLDNFYNEQFF. V usage is TRBV7-2 and J usage is TRBJ2-1; D gene uncertain. CDR1 is SGHTA, CDR2 FQGNSA, per germline. V lost 5 bases, J lost 3 bases, and 14 bases lay in between. This CDR3 comprises 15 residues.

This clonotype was counted between two and nine times. In DNA form, the CDR3 reads TGTGCCAGCAGCTATGACTTAAGCTCCTACAATGAGCAGTTCTTC. Translation gives CASSYDLSSYNEQFF. This chain uses TRBV7-2 with TRBJ2-1, with D uncertain. V shed 4 bases and J shed 0 bases, with 10 bases lying between them. Germline CDR1 is SGHTA and CDR2 is FQGNSA. The CDR3 runs to 15 residues.

The chain uses TRBV20-1 and TRBJ1-2; D is undetermined. Trimming took off 1 base at V and 8 bases at J, with 17 bases between the two ends. The V gene's germline CDR1 is DFQATT and CDR2 SNEGSKA (reference sequence). The CDR3 runs 14 residues. The CDR3 region has the DNA TGCAGTGCTAGAGTACCACCCCCCGGGGAAGGCTACACCTTC. It encodes CSARVPPPGEGYTF.

This chain joins TRBV29-1 and TRBJ2-7, with 8 bases lining up with TRBD1. The CDR3 consists of 13 residues. CDR1 and CDR2 from the germline V gene are SQVTM and ANQGSEA. V was pared by 3 bases and J by 6 bases, with 7 bases of the junction left unmatched. The CDR3 bases are TGCAGCGTTGACTTGTCAGGGGGCGGCGAGCAGTACTTC. Translating gives CSVDLSGGGEQYF.

The chain links TRBV20-1 to TRBJ2-7, with 12 bases matching TRBD2. The ends lost 6 bases at V and 0 bases at J; junction bases unmatched: 15. This CDR3 is 18 amino acids long. Germline CDR1 and CDR2: DFQATT and SNEGSKA (reference sequence). The CDR3 DNA sequence: TGCAGTGCCAATTGGGGACTAGCGGGCGCCCGTAGCTCCTACGAGCAGTACTTC. Amino acids: CSANWGLAGARSSYEQYF.

The chain links TRBV10-3 to TRBJ2-5, with TRBD2 identical over 13 bases. Germline V gene lookup returns CDR1 ENHRY and CDR2 SYGVKD. Germline trimming cut 5 bases from V and 3 bases from J; bases unmatched to any gene: 15. This CDR3 has 19 amino acids. The CDR3 nucleotides read TGTGCCATCAGTAAACAACTAGCGGGAGGGCCAATTGGGGAAGAGACCCAGTACTTC. It specifies CAISKQLAGGPIGEETQYF.

The chain links TRBV15 to TRBJ2-7; the D gene is possibly TRBD2 (6 bases). The CDR3 covers 15 residues. Trimming shortened V by 0 bases and J by 0 bases, and 9 bases separated the two germline ends. The V gene's germline CDR1 is LNHNV and CDR2 YYDKDF (reference sequence). This CDR3 reads CATSREREGSYEQYF. Written as DNA, the CDR3 is TGTGCCACCAGCAGAGAGCGGGAAGGCTCCTACGAGCAGTACTTC.

The rearrangement joins TRBV7-8 to TRBJ1-2; TRBD1 aligns across 11 bases. This CDR3 contains 15 residues. The ends lost 1 base at V and 4 bases at J; junction bases unmatched: 2. The germline CDR1 and CDR2 sequences are SGHVS and FQNEAQ. The chain's CDR3 is CASSLGTGGSYGYTF. The CDR3 nucleotides are TGTGCCAGCAGCTTAGGGACAGGGGGCAGCTATGGCTACACCTTC. Full variable domain (remainder filled in from reference TRBV7-8 and TRBJ1-2): GAGVSQSPRYKVAKRGQDVALRCDPISGHVSLFWYQQALGQGPEFLTYFQNEAQLDKSGLPSDRFFAERPEGSVSTLKIQRTQQEDSAVYLCASSLGTGGSYGYTFGSGTRLTVV.

This clonotype was counted only a few times. The rearrangement uses TRBV5-1 and TRBJ2-3, with 7 bases identical to TRBD1. From germline, CDR1 is SGHRS and CDR2 YFSETQ. The CDR3 has 15 amino acids. V was clipped by 3 bases and J by 1 base; unmatched bases: 5. The DNA for the CDR3 is TGCGCCAGCAGCTCGAAGGGGGCCGGCACAGATACGCAGTATTTT. Amino acid sequence: CASSSKGAGTDTQYF.

This clonotype appeared a few times. J is TRBJ1-1 and V is TRBV11-2; D is uncertain. The CDR3 is 14 amino acids. Trimming cost V 0 bases and J 4 bases, with 9 bases left between them. Per the germline V gene, CDR1 is SGHAT and CDR2 is FQNNGV. CDR3 region: CASSLDQVGTEAFF. The CDR3 nucleotides are TGTGCCAGCAGCTTAGATCAGGTCGGCACTGAAGCTTTCTTT.

The genes are TRBV3-1 and TRBJ1-2; TRBD1 matches at 8 bases. J was trimmed by 8 bases and V by 4 bases; bases with no gene match: 12. Germline values: CDR1 LGHDT, CDR2 YNNKEL (reference sequence). The CDR3 extends over 15 amino acids. This CDR3 is CASSPNSGQGGGYTF. CDR3 coding DNA: TGTGCCAGCAGCCCGAACTCAGGACAGGGAGGGGGCTACACCTTC.

The genes are TRBV9 and TRBJ1-2, with 8 nucleotides matching TRBD1. Unmatched junction bases numbered 10, after V lost 0 bases and J lost 6 bases. The CDR3 is 16 amino acids. The germline gives CDR1 SGDLS, CDR2 YYNGEE. The CDR3 spells CASSVAPTLQGDGYTF. The CDR3 nucleotides read TGTGCCAGCAGCGTAGCCCCGACCCTACAGGGGGATGGCTACACCTTC.

Ten or more counts support this clonotype. The rearrangement uses TRBV3-1 and TRBJ1-3; D not resolved. Germline CDR1 is LGHDT and CDR2 is YNNKEL (reference sequence). The CDR3 length is 13 residues. Trimming removed 1 base from V and 4 bases from J, with 5 bases in between. The CDR3 bases are TGTGCCAGCAGCCAAGGCAGCGGAAACACCATATATTTT. Translated, it gives CASSQGSGNTIYF.

This clonotype was observed a handful of times. The chain links TRBV4-1 to TRBJ1-5; D possibly corresponds to TRBD1 (6 bases). The CDR3 is 15 amino acids. Germline loops: CDR1 MGHRA, CDR2 YSYEKL. Trimming removed 1 base at V and 5 bases at J, with 12 bases between. The CDR3 reads CASSQVGRGDQPQHF. CDR3 nucleotide sequence: TGCGCCAGCAGCCAAGTAGGCAGGGGCGATCAGCCCCAGCATTTT.

This clonotype was found a few times. DNA for the CDR3: TGTGCCAGCAGCGAAGACAGGAGGGATTCACCCCTCCACTTT. Protein: CASSEDRRDSPLHF. The chain is built from TRBV7-9 and TRBJ1-6; weak D call: TRBD1 (6 bases). Germline V gives CDR1 SEHNR, CDR2 FQNEAQ (reference sequence). The ends were cut back, 5 bases at V and 8 bases at J, with 13 bases in the middle. This CDR3 comprises 14 residues.